A selection of T cell receptor beta chains follows, all from one sample in a study of blood T cell repertoires in COVID-19. Generated by immunoSEQ multiplex PCR, the TCRdb table keeps only in-frame clones and is missing some. The sample has 100,000 to 150,000 clones, 60% to 85% seen once. The sequencing sample was made of peripheral blood. The receptors come from a human donor with acute or convalescent COVID-19. The donor label of this sample is uncertain. CDR3s include the opening cysteine and the closing phenylalanine or tryptophan. D genes are given only for firm matches. The size field is filled for only some rows; it gives once, few, many or a size class.

V gene: TRBV2
clone size: many
J gene: TRBJ2-3
D gene: .
CDR3 DNA: TGTGCCAGCATGTCCGGGGTGGACACAGATACGCAGTATTTT
CDR3 protein: CASMSGVDTDTQYF

V gene: TRBV2
clone size: .
J gene: TRBJ1-2
D gene: TRBD1
CDR3 DNA: TGTGCCAGCAGGCCGACAGGGTGGCCTGGCTACACCTTC
CDR3 protein: CASRPTGWPGYTF

V gene: TRBV28
clone size: .
J gene: TRBJ1-2
D gene: TRBD1
CDR3 DNA: TGTGCCAGCAGTTATGGTACAGGGGGTCCTGGCTACACCTTC
CDR3 protein: CASSYGTGGPGYTF

V gene: TRBV5-6
clone size: .
J gene: TRBJ2-3
D gene: .
CDR3 DNA: TGTGCCAGCAGCTTGATTTGGGGGGAGATCACAGATACGCAGTATTTT
CDR3 protein: CASSLIWGEITDTQYF

V gene: TRBV2
clone size: .
J gene: TRBJ2-1
D gene: TRBD2
CDR3 DNA: TGTGCCAGCAGCGCTAGCGGGGGGGCCAGTAGTGAGCAGTTCTTC
CDR3 protein: CASSASGGASSEQFF

V gene: TRBV4-1
clone size: many
J gene: TRBJ1-5
D gene: TRBD1
CDR3 DNA: TGCGCCAGCAGCCAGTCCGGGACAGTTAGCGGCCAGCCCCAGCATTTT
CDR3 protein: CASSQSGTVSGQPQHF

V gene: TRBV5-1
clone size: few
J gene: TRBJ2-5
D gene: .
CDR3 DNA: TGCGCCAGCAGCCCCTTCCGGGACAATAAAGAGACCCAGTACTTC
CDR3 protein: CASSPFRDNKETQYF

V gene: TRBV30
clone size: .
J gene: TRBJ2-1
D gene: .
CDR3 DNA: TGTGCCCGAGCAGGGAACACCTACAATGAGCAGTTCTTC
CDR3 protein: CARAGNTYNEQFF

V gene: TRBV28
clone size: once
J gene: TRBJ1-2
D gene: .
CDR3 DNA: TGTGCCAGCAGTATCCGGACAGATAACTATGGCTACACCTTC
CDR3 protein: CASSIRTDNYGYTF

V gene: TRBV29-1
clone size: few
J gene: TRBJ1-6
D gene: TRBD1
CDR3 DNA: TGCAGCGTCCAGACAGGGGCCGGTAATTCACCCCTCCACTTT
CDR3 protein: CSVQTGAGNSPLHF

V gene: TRBV28
clone size: few
J gene: TRBJ1-4
D gene: TRBD1
CDR3 DNA: TGTGCCAGCAGTTACGGGACAGGGGGCACTAATGAAAAACTGTTTTTT
CDR3 protein: CASSYGTGGTNEKLFF

V gene: TRBV13
clone size: .
J gene: TRBJ1-4
D gene: .
CDR3 DNA: TGTGCCAGCAGCTTATCGGGGAGCTTAACTAATGAAAAACTGTTTTTT
CDR3 protein: CASSLSGSLTNEKLFF

V gene: TRBV4-1
clone size: .
J gene: TRBJ2-3
D gene: TRBD2
CDR3 DNA: TGCGCCAGCAGCCAAGGGGGACTAGCGGGGGGCACAGATACGCAGTATTTT
CDR3 protein: CASSQGGLAGGTDTQYF

V gene: TRBV7-8
clone size: once
J gene: TRBJ1-6
D gene: .
CDR3 DNA: TGTGCCAGCAGCCAAGTGGGGGGGTCCCATAGATCACCCCTCCACTTT
CDR3 protein: CASSQVGGSHRSPLHF

V gene: TRBV5-1
clone size: few
J gene: TRBJ1-5
D gene: TRBD1
CDR3 DNA: TGCGCCAGCAGCTTGGCCGGGACAGGGGATCAGCCCCAGCATTTT
CDR3 protein: CASSLAGTGDQPQHF

V gene: TRBV4-2
clone size: once
J gene: TRBJ2-6
D gene: .
CDR3 DNA: TGTGCCAGCAGCGGAGAGGGTTACTCTGGGGCCAACGTCCTGACTTTC
CDR3 protein: CASSGEGYSGANVLTF

V gene: TRBV7-9
clone size: .
J gene: TRBJ2-7
D gene: TRBD1
CDR3 DNA: TGTGCCAGCAGCTTGAACAGGGGGGATGAGCAGTACTTC
CDR3 protein: CASSLNRGDEQYF

V gene: TRBV15
clone size: .
J gene: TRBJ2-6
D gene: .
CDR3 DNA: TGTGCCACCAGCGGTGGGGGCTTATTGGGGGCCAACGTCCTGACTTTC
CDR3 protein: CATSGGGLLGANVLTF

V gene: TRBV7-9
clone size: .
J gene: TRBJ2-1
D gene: TRBD1
CDR3 DNA: TGTGCCAGCAGCCTAACCGGGACAGGATACAATGAGCAGTTCTTC
CDR3 protein: CASSLTGTGYNEQFF